Listed here are 12 T cell receptor beta chains from one sample, sequenced in a study of cytomegalovirus exposure and HLA in healthy donors. PCR used 60 Vbeta primers and 13 Jbeta primers. Assay: immunoSEQ multiplex PCR; the TCRdb copy retains only in-frame clones and omits some. This sample yields approximately 100,000 clones, of which 77% are seen a single time; approximately 11% belongs to the top ten. The sequencing sample was made of PBMCs. The receptor set was obtained from a man aged 35 to 55 in good health and CMV-seropositive.

V gene TRBV5-1 combines with J gene TRBJ1-2; TRBD1 agrees at 8 bases. Germline assignment: CDR1 SGHRS and CDR2 YFSETQ. This CDR3 has 13 amino acids. V lost 1 base and J lost 7; bases outside the gene matches: 3. The chain's CDR3 is CASSLSGTGGYTF. CDR3 coding DNA: TGCGCCAGCAGCTTGTCCGGGACAGGTGGCTACACCTTC.

This clone was seen just once. V usage is TRBV5-5 and J usage is TRBJ2-4; TRBD2 aligns across 8 bases. Germline CDR1 reads SGHKS; CDR2 reads YYEKEE (reference sequence). J lost 4 bases, V lost 6 bases, and 6 bases had no gene match. The CDR3 runs 14 residues. The CDR3 bases are TGTGCCAGCACCCCGGGGGGGTGGAAAAACATTCAGTACTTC. Translated, it gives CASTPGGWKNIQYF.

This chain connects TRBV7-3 to TRBJ1-2, with 9 bases aligning to TRBD1. This CDR3 contains 15 residues. In germline, CDR1 is SGHTA, CDR2 FQGTGA. V lost 5 bases to trimming and J lost 4 bases; unmatched junction nucleotides: 8. The CDR3 nucleotides read TGTGCCAGCAGCCCAGCGCTACAGGGGGCCTATGGCTACACCTTC. Amino acid sequence: CASSPALQGAYGYTF.

This chain connects TRBV19 to TRBJ1-1, with a possible D match to TRBD1 (6 bases). This CDR3 has 17 amino acids. Germline CDR1 LNHDA, CDR2 SQIVND (reference sequence). Trimming cost V 0 bases and J 0 bases, with 14 bases left between them. The CDR3 spells CASSIDLGGGMNTEAFF. DNA of the CDR3: TGTGCCAGTAGTATAGATCTGGGAGGGGGGATGAACACTGAAGCTTTCTTT.

In regard to this clone: This specimen includes other DNA sequences encoding the same CDR3. The chain employs TRBV6-1 and TRBJ2-3, with TRBD1 matching 10 bases. V dropped 3 bases and J dropped 4; count of bases not matched to a gene: 4. Per germline, CDR1 MNHNS and CDR2 SASEGT. The CDR3 contains 15 residues. The CDR3 bases are TGTGCCAGCAGTGATCGGGACAGGGGCGCAGATACGCAGTATTTT. This encodes CASSDRDRGADTQYF.

The chain has TRBV7-8 and TRBJ2-7; 7 nucleotides line up with TRBD1. The CDR3 loop spans 13 amino acids. V gave up 2 bases and J gave up 6 bases; unmatched junction bases: 4. Germline-derived CDR1 and CDR2 are SGHVS and FQNEAQ. The CDR3, as DNA: TGTGCCAGCAGCTTATGGGGACAGCGCGAGCAGTACTTC. The encoded protein is CASSLWGQREQYF.

J is TRBJ1-5 and V is TRBV6-1; the match to TRBD1 covers 9 bases. The CDR3 has 15 residues. Germline V gene lookup returns CDR1 MNHNS and CDR2 SASEGT. Trimming took 5 bases from V and 4 from J; bases not matched to a gene: 6. The CDR3 region has the DNA TGTGCCAGCAGTAACCTGGACAGGGGAAATCAGCCCCAGCATTTT. It is translated as CASSNLDRGNQPQHF.

This chain connects TRBV7-6 to TRBJ2-7; the D gene is possibly TRBD1 (5 bases). The V end was cut by 5 bases, the J end by 0 bases, with 14 bases between. The CDR3 consists of 15 residues. Germline CDR1 SGHVS, CDR2 FNYEAQ. The CDR3 DNA reads as TGTGCCAGCAGCGCAGGAGTAGGGGACTCCTACGAGCAGTACTTC. Its protein product is CASSAGVGDSYEQYF.

V and J are TRBV23-1 and TRBJ1-3; D gene unclear. TRBV23-1 is an ORF for which the function is uncertain. Trimming shortened V by 2 bases and J by 0 bases, and 14 bases separated the two germline ends. The CDR3 spans 17 residues. CDR3 DNA: TGCGCCAGCAGTCAAAATAGCAGGAGGATCTCTGGAAACACCATATATTTT. This codes for CASSQNSRRISGNTIYF.

The chain joins TRBV7-2 to TRBJ1-6; D ambiguous. Germline V gives CDR1 SGHTA, CDR2 FQGNSA. This CDR3 spans 11 amino acids. V was shortened by 1 base and J by 15 bases, with 7 bases between the two germline ends. CDR3 bases: TGTGCCAGCAGCTTAGTGGGCAGCCTCCACTTT. Its translation is CASSLVGSLHF. Full variable domain (outside the CDR3, taken from reference TRBV7-2 and TRBJ1-6): GAGVSQSPSNKVTEKGKDVELRCDPISGHTALYWYRQSLGQGLEFLIYFQGNSAPDKSGLPSDRFSAERTGGSVSTLTIQRTQQEDSAVYLCASSLVGSLHFGNGTRLTVT.

About this clone itself: Sequence at one end of the junction differs from germline and may be a read error. This chain connects TRBV30 to TRBJ1-6; 7 bases fit TRBD1. CDR1 and CDR2 (germline): GTSNPN, SVGIG (reference sequence). This CDR3 comprises 16 residues. The CDR3: CARSLPGGQSYSPLHF. The CDR3 DNA sequence: TGTGCCCGGAGCCTGCCTGGGGGACAGAGCTATTCACCCCTTCACTTT.

In its sample, this clone was seen a few times. The germline gene is not matched at one end of the junction; a read error may be the cause. The same CDR3 arises from other DNA sequences in this sample as well. V is TRBV28 and J is TRBJ1-1, with a possible D match to TRBD1 (6 bases). The CDR3 runs 15 residues. Germline CDR1 reads MDHEN; CDR2 reads SYDVKM. The CDR3 is CASRRHRAMNTEAFF. The CDR3, as DNA: TGTGCCAGCAGGCGTCACAGGGCCATGAATACTGAAGCGTTCTTT.